There are a few counts of the clone carrying this T cell receptor (beta chain). The antigen remains undetermined. The data were taken from a study of early T cells in non-severe SARS-CoV-2 infection. Study at large: Unsorted whole blood bulk RNA was sequenced, with unpaired chains. Overall study results and limits: Comparison of clonotypes with VDJdb favored anti-spike CD8 responses while missing private and CD4 specificities.

V lost 10 bases, J lost 4 bases, and 8 bases stayed unmatched. The CDR3 has 14 amino acids. Per the germline V gene, CDR1 is ENHRY and CDR2 is SYGVKD. TCRdb re-called the 5' RACE reads with MiXCR, one entry per CDR3 protein. The sample yields under 75,000 distinct CDR3 sequences, less than 15% seen once. The sequenced sample was whole blood. V is TRBV10-3 and J is TRBJ2-3, with 10 bases identical to TRBD1. The receptor was isolated from an adult who was a healthcare worker with PCR-confirmed SARS-CoV-2 infection or an uninfected control (not recorded which). CDR3 sequence reads: CATRGTGDADTQYF. CDR3 nucleotides: TGTGCCACCCGAGGGACAGGGGACGCAGATACGCAGTATTTT.